This T cell receptor (beta chain) was identified during a study of identical twins. Study-wide results and caveats: Excess sharing between twins was weaker in beta out-of-frame sequences. Memory repertoires lacked the insertion deficit that abundant cord blood beta clonotypes showed. Out-of-frame alpha sequences common to twins exhibited an excess of low generation probability.

V lost 9 bases to trimming and J lost 1 base, with 17 bases between them. Germline V gene lookup returns CDR1 SGHDT and CDR2 YYEEEE. The CDR3 has 15 amino acids. In the case of this clonotype: Its antigen is currently unknown.

A universal primer binding site was introduced by template switching. The final cDNA contained unique molecular identifiers. TCRdb reprocessed the 5' RACE reads with MiXCR, giving one entry per CDR3 protein. Of about 810,000 distinct CDR3 sequences in the sample, 10% to 15% were seen once. These data were likewise used in another study, on yellow fever vaccine responses in identical twins.

The chain joins TRBV5-6 to TRBJ1-5; D may be TRBD1 (6 bases). Sequenced material: PBMCs. This receptor was taken from a woman in her late teens or twenties in good health. CDR3 loop: CATSRRGASNQPQHF. The DNA for the CDR3 is TGTGCCACCTCACGTCGGGGGGCCAGCAATCAGCCCCAGCATTTT.